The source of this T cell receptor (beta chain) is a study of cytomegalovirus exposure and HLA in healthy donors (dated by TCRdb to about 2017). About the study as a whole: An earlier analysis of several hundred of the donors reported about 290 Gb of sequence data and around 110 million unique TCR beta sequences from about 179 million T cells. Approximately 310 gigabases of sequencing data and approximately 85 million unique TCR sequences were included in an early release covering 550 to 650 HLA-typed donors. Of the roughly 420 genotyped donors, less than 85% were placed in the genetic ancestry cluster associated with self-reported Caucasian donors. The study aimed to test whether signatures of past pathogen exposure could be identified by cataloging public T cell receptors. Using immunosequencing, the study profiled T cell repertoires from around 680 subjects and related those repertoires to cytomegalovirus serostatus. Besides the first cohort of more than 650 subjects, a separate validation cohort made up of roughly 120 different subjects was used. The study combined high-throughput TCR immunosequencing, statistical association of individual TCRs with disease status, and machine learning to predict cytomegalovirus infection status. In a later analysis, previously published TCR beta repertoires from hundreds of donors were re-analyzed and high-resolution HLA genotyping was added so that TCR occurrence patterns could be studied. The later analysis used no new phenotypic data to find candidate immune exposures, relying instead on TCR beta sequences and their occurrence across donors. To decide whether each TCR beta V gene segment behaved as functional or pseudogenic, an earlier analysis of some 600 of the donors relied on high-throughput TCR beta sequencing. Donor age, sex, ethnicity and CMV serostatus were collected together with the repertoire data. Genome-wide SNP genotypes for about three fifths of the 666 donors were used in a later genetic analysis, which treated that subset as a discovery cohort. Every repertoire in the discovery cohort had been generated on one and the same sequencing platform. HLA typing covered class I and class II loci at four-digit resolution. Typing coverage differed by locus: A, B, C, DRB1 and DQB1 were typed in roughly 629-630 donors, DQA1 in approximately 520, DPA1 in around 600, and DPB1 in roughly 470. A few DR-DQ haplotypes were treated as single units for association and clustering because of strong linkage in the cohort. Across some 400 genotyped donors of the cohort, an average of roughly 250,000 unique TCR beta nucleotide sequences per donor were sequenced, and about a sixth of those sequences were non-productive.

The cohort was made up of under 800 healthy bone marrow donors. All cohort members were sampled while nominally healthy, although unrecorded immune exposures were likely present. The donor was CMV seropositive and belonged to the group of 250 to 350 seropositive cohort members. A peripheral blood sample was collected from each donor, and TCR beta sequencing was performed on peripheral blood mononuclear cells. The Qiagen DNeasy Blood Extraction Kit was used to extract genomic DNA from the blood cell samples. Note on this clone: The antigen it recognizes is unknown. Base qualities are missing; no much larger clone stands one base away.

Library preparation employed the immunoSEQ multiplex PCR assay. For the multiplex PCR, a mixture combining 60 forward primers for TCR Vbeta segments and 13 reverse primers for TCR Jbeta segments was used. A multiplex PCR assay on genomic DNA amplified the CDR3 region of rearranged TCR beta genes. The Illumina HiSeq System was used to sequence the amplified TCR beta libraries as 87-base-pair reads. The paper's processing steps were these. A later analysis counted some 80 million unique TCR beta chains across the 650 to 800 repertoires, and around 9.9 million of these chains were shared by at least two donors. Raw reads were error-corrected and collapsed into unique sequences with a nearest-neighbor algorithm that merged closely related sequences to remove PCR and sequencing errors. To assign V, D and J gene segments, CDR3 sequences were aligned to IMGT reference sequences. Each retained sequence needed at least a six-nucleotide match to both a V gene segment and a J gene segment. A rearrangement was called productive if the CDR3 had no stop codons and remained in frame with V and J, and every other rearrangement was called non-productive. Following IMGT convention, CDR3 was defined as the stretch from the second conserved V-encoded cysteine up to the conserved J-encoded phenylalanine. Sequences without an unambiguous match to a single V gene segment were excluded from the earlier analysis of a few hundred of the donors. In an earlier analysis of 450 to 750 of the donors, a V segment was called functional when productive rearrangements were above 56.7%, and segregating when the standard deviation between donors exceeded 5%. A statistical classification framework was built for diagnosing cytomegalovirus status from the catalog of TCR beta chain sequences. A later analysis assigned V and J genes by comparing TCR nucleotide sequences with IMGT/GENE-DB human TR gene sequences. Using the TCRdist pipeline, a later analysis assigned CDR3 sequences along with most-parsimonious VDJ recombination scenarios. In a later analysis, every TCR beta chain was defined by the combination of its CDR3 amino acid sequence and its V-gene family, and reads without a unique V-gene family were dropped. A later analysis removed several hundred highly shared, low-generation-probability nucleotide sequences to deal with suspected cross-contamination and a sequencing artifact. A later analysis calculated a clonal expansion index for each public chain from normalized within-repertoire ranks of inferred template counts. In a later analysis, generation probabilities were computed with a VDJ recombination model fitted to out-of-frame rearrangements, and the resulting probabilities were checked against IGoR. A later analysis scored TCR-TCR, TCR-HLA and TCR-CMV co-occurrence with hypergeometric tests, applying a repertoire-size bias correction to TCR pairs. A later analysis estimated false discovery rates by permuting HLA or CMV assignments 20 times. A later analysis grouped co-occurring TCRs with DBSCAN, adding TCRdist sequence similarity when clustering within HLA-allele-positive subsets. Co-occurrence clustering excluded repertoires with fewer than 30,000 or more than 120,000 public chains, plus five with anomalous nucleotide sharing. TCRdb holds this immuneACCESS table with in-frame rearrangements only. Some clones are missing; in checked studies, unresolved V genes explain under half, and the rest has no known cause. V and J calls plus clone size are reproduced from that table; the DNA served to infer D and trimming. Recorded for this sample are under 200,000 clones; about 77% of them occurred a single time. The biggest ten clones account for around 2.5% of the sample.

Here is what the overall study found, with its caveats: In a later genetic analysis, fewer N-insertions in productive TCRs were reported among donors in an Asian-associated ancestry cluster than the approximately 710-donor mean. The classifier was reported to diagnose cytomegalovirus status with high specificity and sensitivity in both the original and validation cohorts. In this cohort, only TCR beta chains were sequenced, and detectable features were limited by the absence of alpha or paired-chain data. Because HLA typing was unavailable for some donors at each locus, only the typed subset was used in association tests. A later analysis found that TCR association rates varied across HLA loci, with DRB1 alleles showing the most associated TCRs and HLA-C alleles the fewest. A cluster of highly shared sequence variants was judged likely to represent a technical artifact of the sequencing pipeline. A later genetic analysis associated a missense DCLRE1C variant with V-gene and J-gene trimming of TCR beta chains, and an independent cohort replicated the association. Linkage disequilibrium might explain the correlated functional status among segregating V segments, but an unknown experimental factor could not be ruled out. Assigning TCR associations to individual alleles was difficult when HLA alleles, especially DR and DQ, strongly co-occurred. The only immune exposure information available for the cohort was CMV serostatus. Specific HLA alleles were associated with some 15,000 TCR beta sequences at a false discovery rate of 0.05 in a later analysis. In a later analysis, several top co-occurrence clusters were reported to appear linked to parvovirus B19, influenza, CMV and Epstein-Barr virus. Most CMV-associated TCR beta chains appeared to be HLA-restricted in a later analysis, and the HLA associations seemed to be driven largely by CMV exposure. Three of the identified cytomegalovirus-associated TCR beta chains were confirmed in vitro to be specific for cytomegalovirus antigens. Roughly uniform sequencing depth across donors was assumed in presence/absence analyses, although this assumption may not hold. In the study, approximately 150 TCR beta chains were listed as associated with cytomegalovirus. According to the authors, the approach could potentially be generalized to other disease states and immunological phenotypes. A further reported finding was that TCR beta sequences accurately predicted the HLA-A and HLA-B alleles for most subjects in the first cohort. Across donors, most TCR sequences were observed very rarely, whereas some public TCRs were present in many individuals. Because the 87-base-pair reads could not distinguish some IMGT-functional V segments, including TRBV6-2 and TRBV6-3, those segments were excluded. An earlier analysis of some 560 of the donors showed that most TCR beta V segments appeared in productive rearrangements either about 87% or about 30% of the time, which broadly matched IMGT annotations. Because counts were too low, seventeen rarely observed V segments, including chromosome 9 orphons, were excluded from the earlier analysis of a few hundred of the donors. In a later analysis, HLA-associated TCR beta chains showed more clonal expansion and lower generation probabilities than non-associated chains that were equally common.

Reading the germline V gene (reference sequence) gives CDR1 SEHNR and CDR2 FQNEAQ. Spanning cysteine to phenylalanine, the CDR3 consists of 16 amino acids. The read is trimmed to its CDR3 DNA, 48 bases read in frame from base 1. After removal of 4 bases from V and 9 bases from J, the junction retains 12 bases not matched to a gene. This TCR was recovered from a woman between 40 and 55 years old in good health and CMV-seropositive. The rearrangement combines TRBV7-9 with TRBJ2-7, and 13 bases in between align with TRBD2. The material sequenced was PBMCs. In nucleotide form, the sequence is TGTGCCAGCAGCTCATATCAGGGACTAGCGGGGATGTGGCAGTACTTC. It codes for CASSSYQGLAGMWQYF.